The clone carrying this T cell receptor beta chain was picked up one time. Its antigen is not identified. These data belong to a study of OX40 agonist ivuxolimab in advanced cancers. Turning to the study itself: At doses from 0.01 to 10 mg/kg, patients were given intravenous ivuxolimab every 2 weeks. Points from the study as a whole: Expanded peripheral T cell antigen specificity was not determined. The average count of expanded clones was higher among CD8+ T cells than among CD4+.

The CDR3 loop spans 16 amino acids. Germline V lookup: CDR1 WSHSY, CDR2 SAAADI. V shed 3 bases and J 8 bases; nucleotides not matched to a gene: 10. The assay was immunoSEQ multiplex PCR, and TCRdb's table has in-frame clones only and misses some. This table has more than 60,000 clones, 70% to 90% appearing once. The sample consisted of CD4+ or CD8+ T cells sorted from blood, taken in a trial of the OX40 agonist ivuxolimab. The TCR was taken from an adult with an advanced solid tumor such as melanoma, head and neck, liver or kidney cancer. The J gene is TRBJ1-6, the V gene TRBV10-2, with TRBD1 identical over 7 bases. CDR3 in DNA: TGCGCCAGCAGTGACCAAACGGGACAGCTTCATTCACCCCTCCACTTT. It is translated as CASSDQTGQLHSPLHF.